The rows below give T cell receptor beta chains drawn from one sample of a study of blood T cell repertoires in COVID-19. The protocol was immunoSEQ multiplex PCR, while the TCRdb copy is restricted to in-frame clones and leaves out a portion. The repertoire has 31,000 or so clones, roughly nine tenths of them found once; the top ten carry 24%. Sequences were obtained from peripheral blood. The receptors originated from a human donor with active COVID-19. The donor label of this sample is uncertain. Both conserved end residues are part of each CDR3. Fields, in order: V gene, J gene, D gene, clone size, CDR3 DNA, CDR3 protein. The D gene is left open where the match is weak. Clone size is shown for a subset of rows, as once, few, many or a class of expanded clone.

v_call: TRBV11-2
j_call: TRBJ1-2
d_call: TRBD1
clone_size: few
cdr3_nt: TGTGCCAGCAGCTTTGGGCAGGGGGCGTTGAGTGGCTACACCTTC
cdr3_aa: CASSFGQGALSGYTF

v_call: TRBV19
j_call: TRBJ2-1
d_call: .
clone_size: .
cdr3_nt: TGTGCCAGTAGTACGGGACACCTGAGCTCCTACAATGAGCAGTTCTTC
cdr3_aa: CASSTGHLSSYNEQFF

v_call: TRBV7-2
j_call: TRBJ2-5
d_call: .
clone_size: .
cdr3_nt: TGTGCCAGCAGCCTTCCGGAGACCCAGTACTTC
cdr3_aa: CASSLPETQYF

v_call: TRBV11-3
j_call: TRBJ2-2
d_call: .
clone_size: .
cdr3_nt: TGTGCCAGCAGCCCCCTACAGGGATCCGGGGAGCTGTTTTTT
cdr3_aa: CASSPLQGSGELFF

v_call: TRBV9
j_call: TRBJ2-1
d_call: .
clone_size: .
cdr3_nt: TGTGCCAGCAGCGCTACTAGTTGGGGGGGCGATGAGCAGTTCTTC
cdr3_aa: CASSATSWGGDEQFF

v_call: TRBV6-4
j_call: TRBJ2-1
d_call: TRBD2
clone_size: .
cdr3_nt: TGTGCCAGCACCCCCGATTATTTAGCGGGAGAGAACTCCTACAATGAGCAGTTCTTC
cdr3_aa: CASTPDYLAGENSYNEQFF

v_call: TRBV25-1
j_call: TRBJ1-1
d_call: .
clone_size: .
cdr3_nt: TGTGCCAGCAGTGAATCCCGACCTTACAGGGCTATCGGGACTGAAGCTTTCTTT
cdr3_aa: CASSESRPYRAIGTEAFF

v_call: TRBV11-1
j_call: TRBJ2-5
d_call: .
clone_size: .
cdr3_nt: TGTGCCAGCAGCTTAAGCGGCCACCAAGAGACCCAGTACTTC
cdr3_aa: CASSLSGHQETQYF

v_call: TRBV5-6
j_call: TRBJ2-1
d_call: .
clone_size: few
cdr3_nt: TGTGCCAGCACCTTACCGGAGGGGTACGAGCAGTTCTTC
cdr3_aa: CASTLPEGYEQFF

v_call: TRBV7-9
j_call: TRBJ2-3
d_call: .
clone_size: .
cdr3_nt: TGTGCCAGCAGCTCCTGGCGGCAGCGGGCAGATACGCAGTATTTT
cdr3_aa: CASSSWRQRADTQYF

v_call: TRBV27
j_call: TRBJ2-7
d_call: TRBD2
clone_size: .
cdr3_nt: TGTGCCAGCAGACCAATAGCGGGAGCCCGGGATGAGCAGTACTTC
cdr3_aa: CASRPIAGARDEQYF

v_call: TRBV6-5
j_call: TRBJ1-2
d_call: .
clone_size: .
cdr3_nt: TGTGCCAGCAGTTACTCGATCCACGGGGTCTATGGCTACACCTTC
cdr3_aa: CASSYSIHGVYGYTF

v_call: TRBV10-1
j_call: TRBJ2-1
d_call: TRBD1
clone_size: .
cdr3_nt: TGCGCCAGCAGTGTTTCGGGACAGGACAATGAGCAGTTCTTC
cdr3_aa: CASSVSGQDNEQFF

v_call: TRBV4-2
j_call: TRBJ2-1
d_call: TRBD2
clone_size: medium-sized
cdr3_nt: TGTGCCAGCAGCCCCGAAAGCGGGATCGGGTCCTACAATGAGCAGTTCTTC
cdr3_aa: CASSPESGIGSYNEQFF

v_call: TRBV18
j_call: TRBJ2-5
d_call: .
clone_size: .
cdr3_nt: TGTGCCAGCGCTCTGTTGAGCGGCCAAGAGACCCAGTACTTC
cdr3_aa: CASALLSGQETQYF